These 7 T cell receptor beta chains came from one sample sequenced in a study of blood T cell repertoires in COVID-19. TCRdb's table, derived via immunoSEQ multiplex PCR, lists solely in-frame clones and lacks some. The data contain around 170,000 clones, about 88% of them singletons. The sample consisted of peripheral blood. These receptors came from a woman aged 25-40 years with active or convalescent COVID-19.

The V call is TRBV7-9, the J call TRBJ2-5; 10 nucleotides line up with TRBD2. This CDR3 region has 15 residues. After removal of 2 bases from V and 3 bases from J, the junction contained 3 bases not matched to a gene. Germline V gene sequence: CDR1 SEHNR, CDR2 FQNEAQ (reference sequence). Here the CDR3 reads CASSLLAGDKETQYF. CDR3 in DNA: TGTGCCAGCAGCTTACTAGCGGGGGACAAAGAGACCCAGTACTTC.

This chain links TRBV7-8 with TRBJ2-7; the D gene is possibly TRBD2 (6 bases). There are 14 residues in the CDR3. The germline V gene encodes CDR1 SGHVS and CDR2 FQNEAQ. Trimming took off 5 bases at V and 3 bases at J, with 14 bases between the two ends. CDR3 protein: CASSPQGGVYEQYF. The DNA of the CDR3 is TGTGCCAGCAGCCCTCAGGGCGGGGTCTACGAGCAGTACTTC.

The chain couples TRBV4-2 to TRBJ2-7, with 14 nucleotides matching TRBD2. There are 17 residues in the CDR3. Losses at the gene ends were 1 base for V and 5 bases for J; bases not matched to a gene: 7. Germline V CDR1 and CDR2: LGHNA, YNFKEQ. CDR3 bases: TGTGCCAGCAGCCAAGGCGAGGGACTAGCGGGAGCTCACGAGCAGTACTTC. This gives the protein CASSQGEGLAGAHEQYF.

In its sample, this clone was seen a few times. The rearrangement joins TRBV7-6 to TRBJ1-2; 7 bases align to TRBD1. Germline lookup yields CDR1 SGHVS and CDR2 FNYEAQ. J lost 1 base, V lost 0 bases, and 2 bases had no gene match. The CDR3 runs to 15 residues. DNA for the CDR3: TGTGCCAGCAGCTTAGCGGGGACAGATAACTATGGCTACACCTTC. It translates to CASSLAGTDNYGYTF.

CDR3 DNA sequence: TGTGCCAGCAGCTCGACAGGGGAGGGAGAGACCCAGTACTTC. Encoded protein: CASSSTGEGETQYF. The rearrangement links TRBV5-6 to TRBJ2-5, with D perhaps TRBD1 (8 bases). V was shortened by 3 bases and J by 4 bases, with 13 bases between the two germline ends. This CDR3 comprises 14 residues. Germline-derived CDR1 and CDR2 are SGHDT and YYEEEE.

V gene TRBV4-1 combines with J gene TRBJ1-1; D may be TRBD1 (6 bases). The CDR3 has 13 residues. The germline gives CDR1 MGHRA, CDR2 YSYEKL. V was pared by 4 bases and J by 6 bases, with 12 bases between. The CDR3 reads CASSLVEGAEAFF. CDR3 nucleotide sequence: TGCGCCAGCAGCCTCGTCGAGGGGGCTGAAGCTTTCTTT.

The chain couples TRBV6-4 to TRBJ1-1; D is undetermined. The V end lost 3 bases, the J end lost 1 base, and 6 bases lay between the germline ends. The CDR3 is made up of 13 amino acids. Germline V gives CDR1 MRHNA, CDR2 SNTAGT. CDR3 in amino acids: CASSEQKNTEAFF. The DNA for the CDR3 is TGTGCCAGCAGTGAACAGAAGAACACTGAAGCTTTCTTT.